These T cell receptor beta chains were read from a single sample in a study of T cell responses to AZD1222 COVID-19 vaccine. Here immunoSEQ multiplex PCR was the method, and the copy in TCRdb shows in-frame clones only, minus some. The data show under 200,000 clones, 93% seen once. Sequencing was performed on peripheral blood, taken on day 0 of AZD1222 vaccination. The source of these receptors is an adult in good health. Each CDR3 is given with its conserved first and last residue. D genes are given only for firm matches. Clone size appears in some rows only: once, few, many, or a class for an expanded clone.

clone_size j_call d_call v_call cdr3_nt cdr3_aa
once TRBJ1-2 . TRBV3-1/TRBV3-2 TGTGCCAGCAGCCGAGATGTACTAAACTATGGCTACACCTTC CASSRDVLNYGYTF
once TRBJ2-6 . TRBV3-1/TRBV3-2 TGTGCCAGCAGGCCGGGCGTTCGACAAAACTCTGGGGCCAACGTCCTGACTTTC CASRPGVRQNSGANVLTF
. TRBJ1-2 TRBD1 TRBV3-1/TRBV3-2 TGTGCCAGCAGTCCTACTATCGGACAGGGGAGAGGAGGCTACACCTTC CASSPTIGQGRGGYTF
. TRBJ2-7 TRBD2 TRBV5-1 TGCGCCAGCAGCTGGACTAGCGGGTCCTACGAGCAGTACTTC CASSWTSGSYEQYF
. TRBJ1-2 . TRBV28 TGTGCCAGCAGTTTAGGACAGTCCTATGGCTACACCTTC CASSLGQSYGYTF
. TRBJ1-5 TRBD1 TRBV29-1 TGCAGCGTTGCACAGGGGCCCGACAATCAGCCCCAGCATTTT CSVAQGPDNQPQHF
. TRBJ2-3 TRBD2 TRBV7-9 TGTGCCAGCAGCTTAGGGGCGGGAGTGGGCACAGATACGCAGTATTTT CASSLGAGVGTDTQYF
. TRBJ2-3 . TRBV3-1/TRBV3-2 TGTGCCAGCAGCCCCTTTACCGAATACTCGGGAAATGGGCAGTATTTT CASSPFTEYSGNGQYF
. TRBJ2-4 . TRBV2 TGTGCCAGCAGTCCCCAGGGAAGATTATTAGCCAAAAACATTCAGTACTTC CASSPQGRLLAKNIQYF
. TRBJ1-1 . TRBV12-3/TRBV12-4 TGTGCCAGCAGTCCCCTTATGAACACTGAAGCTTTCTTT CASSPLMNTEAFF
. TRBJ1-2 . TRBV3-1/TRBV3-2 TGTGCCAGCAGCCTTAAAACAGGGAGAAGTCGGAATGGCTACACCTTC CASSLKTGRSRNGYTF
once TRBJ1-1 TRBD1 TRBV10-3 TGTGCCATCGGTCGACAGGGGGCAAAAAACACTGAAGCTTTCTTT CAIGRQGAKNTEAFF
. TRBJ1-6 . TRBV3-1/TRBV3-2 TGTGCCAGCAGCCAGGGGTGGAATTCACCCCTCCACTTT CASSQGWNSPLHF
. TRBJ2-3 . TRBV19 TGTGCCAGTAGTATCCAGGGCACAGATACGCAGTATTTT CASSIQGTDTQYF
. TRBJ1-4 . TRBV5-6 TGTGCCAGCAGCTTACCAGGAGCAACTAATGAAAAACTGTTTTTT CASSLPGATNEKLFF
. TRBJ1-2 . TRBV5-6 TGTGCCAGCACCTCAGGGTGGGGCCAATACTATGGCTACACCTTC CASTSGWGQYYGYTF
. TRBJ1-1 TRBD1 TRBV10-3 TGTGCCATCAGTGACCTAGGACAGGCCGTGAACACTGAAGCTTTCTTT CAISDLGQAVNTEAFF
once TRBJ2-3 TRBD1 TRBV7-2 TGTGCCAGCAGCTTAGTTCAGGGGGCAGATACGCAGTATTTT CASSLVQGADTQYF
once TRBJ2-1 TRBD2 TRBV7-9 TGTGCCAGCAGCCCCCTAGCGGATTCCTACAATGAGCAGTTCTTC CASSPLADSYNEQFF
once TRBJ1-2 TRBD1 TRBV2 TGTGCCAGCAGTGAATTAGGAACCGGGACAGGGGTCTATGGCTACACCTTC CASSELGTGTGVYGYTF
. TRBJ1-1 . TRBV12-3/TRBV12-4 TGTGCCAGCAGTTCCGGCTACACTGAAGCTTTCTTT CASSSGYTEAFF
. TRBJ1-1 . TRBV14 TGTGCCAGCAGCCAAGGACGGGGCACTGAAGCTTTCTTT CASSQGRGTEAFF
. TRBJ1-3 . TRBV15 TGTGCCACGGCACAGGGAATGTCTGGAAACACCATATATTTT CATAQGMSGNTIYF
. TRBJ2-1 . TRBV20-1 TGCAGTGCTGGTGATTACAATGAGCAGTTCTTC CSAGDYNEQFF
once TRBJ2-3 TRBD2 TRBV4-1 TGCGCCAGCAGCCAAGATAGTAGCGGGAGCGGAGATACGCAGTATTTT CASSQDSSGSGDTQYF
few TRBJ1-6 . TRBV3-1/TRBV3-2 TGTGCCAGCAGCCAATCCCGGGGGGTAACAAATTCACCCCTCCACTTT CASSQSRGVTNSPLHF
. TRBJ1-2 . TRBV3-1/TRBV3-2 TGTGCCAGCAGCCCCGGACATGGCTACACCTTC CASSPGHGYTF
. TRBJ1-3 . TRBV12-5 TGTGCTAGTGGTCGCCTACAGGGAAACACCATATATTTT CASGRLQGNTIYF
. TRBJ1-1 . TRBV5-1 TGCGCCAGCAGCTTGGCCAAGGGGGGACGGGGTCTGAACACTGAAGCTTTCTTT CASSLAKGGRGLNTEAFF
. TRBJ2-6 TRBD2 TRBV19 TGTGCCAGTAGTGATGGTCGCGGGAGGGGTTCCTCCGGGGCCAACGTCCTGACTTTC CASSDGRGRGSSGANVLTF
few TRBJ2-1 TRBD2 TRBV28 TGTGCCAGCAGTTTATTGGCTAGCGGGGGGTACAATGAGCAGTTCTTC CASSLLASGGYNEQFF
. TRBJ1-6 . TRBV27 TGTGCCAGCAGTTTATCGGTCCTAGGGGATTACTATAATTCACCCCTCCACTTT CASSLSVLGDYYNSPLHF
. TRBJ1-2 TRBD1 TRBV30 TGTGCCTGGACTCCTTTGACAGGGTCCTATGGCTACACCTTC CAWTPLTGSYGYTF
once TRBJ2-7 . TRBV19 TGTGCCAGTAGTATAGGACAGCCACCTACGAGGGAGCAGTACTTC CASSIGQPPTREQYF
. TRBJ2-7 . TRBV14 TGTGCCAGCAGCCAAGATTTAGCGACCGAGCAGTACTTC CASSQDLATEQYF
. TRBJ1-2 TRBD1 TRBV6-5 TGTGCCAGCAGTTACTCACGGACAGGGACTAACTATGGCTACACCTTC CASSYSRTGTNYGYTF
. TRBJ1-5 TRBD1 TRBV19 TGTGCCAGTAGGGCCGGGACAGAGAGCAATCAGCCCCAGCATTTT CASRAGTESNQPQHF
. TRBJ2-1 . TRBV3-1/TRBV3-2 TGTGCCAGCAGCCTGGACGCGAGCTCCTACAATGAGCAGTTCTTC CASSLDASSYNEQFF
. TRBJ1-2 TRBD1 TRBV10-3 TGTGCCATCAGTGAGTCGAATGTGTCAGGGGGCGCTAAGGGCTACACCTTC CAISESNVSGGAKGYTF
. TRBJ1-1 . TRBV19 TGTGCCAGTAGTATAGCCCAGGGTAGGAACACTGAAGCTTTCTTT CASSIAQGRNTEAFF
. TRBJ2-1 TRBD2 TRBV7-9 TGTGCCAGCAGCATACTAGCGGGAGAGGGTGAGCAGTTCTTC CASSILAGEGEQFF
. TRBJ1-5 . TRBV30 TGTGCCTGGAGTAACGGCGGCAGGGAAAGCAATCAGCCCCAGCATTTT CAWSNGGRESNQPQHF
few TRBJ2-2 . TRBV11-2 TGTGCCAGCAGCATACAAGGGGGCACCGGGGAGCTGTTTTTT CASSIQGGTGELFF
. TRBJ1-5 . TRBV10-3 TGTGCCATCAGCGAGGGACAATTTTATCAGCCCCAGCATTTT CAISEGQFYQPQHF
. TRBJ1-3 . TRBV6-1 TGTGCCAGCAGTGCTCCGTGGGAGTTTCGCTCTGGAAACACCATATATTTT CASSAPWEFRSGNTIYF
. TRBJ1-1 . TRBV14 TGTGCCAGCAGCCACCCCGGGATAGGGCGGTATGGGACTGAAGCTTTCTTT CASSHPGIGRYGTEAFF
. TRBJ1-1 TRBD1 TRBV6-5 TGTGCCAGCAGCCGGACAGGGACTGAAGCTTTCTTT CASSRTGTEAFF
few TRBJ1-5 TRBD1 TRBV5-1 TGCGCCAGCAGCTTGGGGACAGGGCCCAATCAGCCCCAGCATTTT CASSLGTGPNQPQHF
many TRBJ1-1 . TRBV13 TGTGCCAGCAGCAAAGAACAGGGCTACGGCACTGAAGCTTTCTTT CASSKEQGYGTEAFF
. TRBJ2-7 . TRBV3-1/TRBV3-2 TGTGCCAGCAGCCAAGTCTGGCGGGGAATTTCCTACGAGCAGTACTTC CASSQVWRGISYEQYF
. TRBJ2-7 . TRBV28 TGTGCCAGCCGGCATCGAGTAACAGGGCCAGGGGACGAGCAGTACTTC CASRHRVTGPGDEQYF
. TRBJ2-2 TRBD1 TRBV4-1 TGCGCCAGCAGCCAAGAATGGTTCGGGACAGGGGGGAACACCGGGGAGCTGTTTTTT CASSQEWFGTGGNTGELFF
. TRBJ2-1 TRBD2 TRBV14 TGTGCCAGCAGCGGGTCCGGGAGGGGTCGGGATGAGCAGTTCTTC CASSGSGRGRDEQFF
. TRBJ1-5 . TRBV5-6 TGTGCCAGCACCATCGGTGGTTTAGGCAATCAGCCCCAGCATTTT CASTIGGLGNQPQHF
once TRBJ2-7 . TRBV10-3 TGTGCCATCGGGAGAGCGGACGAGCAGTACTTC CAIGRADEQYF